Listed below are T cell receptor beta chains from one sample, sequenced in a study of T cells in localized non-small cell lung cancer. Measured with immunoSEQ multiplex PCR; TCRdb has only the in-frame clones, and not every one. Of around 33,000 clones in the sample, roughly 90% were seen once. The source material was peripheral blood, sampled before any cancer treatment. The source is a female donor of 60 years or more with stage I lung adenocarcinoma. The CDR3 runs from the conserved cysteine through the conserved F or W. The D gene is left open where the match is weak. A row's size may be missing; if present it is once, few, many or a size class.

.,TRBV30,TRBJ1-6,.,TGTGCCTGGAGACCGGGCCCGGGTTCACCCCTCCACTTT,CAWRPGPGSPLHF
once,TRBV6-5,TRBJ2-1,TRBD1,TGTGCCAGCAGGCACCGGGACAGGGAGTTCTTC,CASRHRDREFF
.,TRBV7-9,TRBJ1-1,.,TGTGCCAGCAGCTCGGGACGACATTCGAACACTGAAGCTTTCTTT,CASSSGRHSNTEAFF
.,TRBV5-1,TRBJ1-1,TRBD1,TGCGCCAGCAGCTTGGCCCGGGACAGGGCAATGGCTGAAGCTTTCTTT,CASSLARDRAMAEAFF
.,TRBV5-1,TRBJ2-5,TRBD2,TGCGCCAGCAGCTGGGGTAGCGGGGGGATTAAAGAGACCCAGTACTTC,CASSWGSGGIKETQYF
.,TRBV2,TRBJ1-1,.,TGTGCCAGCAGTGAAAGCGGGGATGCAGCTTTCTTT,CASSESGDAAFF
.,TRBV5-6,TRBJ2-4,.,TGTGCCAGCAGCTTGGGTCAGGGAGCCAAAAACATTCAGTACTTC,CASSLGQGAKNIQYF
few,TRBV6-5,TRBJ2-3,TRBD2,TGTGCCAGCAGTTCCCGACTAGCGGGGGATCGAGATACGCAGTATTTT,CASSSRLAGDRDTQYF
once,TRBV18,TRBJ1-5,.,TGTGCCAGCTCACCAGCAACACCCTATAGCAATCAGCCCCAGCATTTT,CASSPATPYSNQPQHF
once,TRBV7-9,TRBJ1-1,.,TGTGCCAGCAGCTTAAGGGAAGGGCTGAACACTGAAGCTTTCTTT,CASSLREGLNTEAFF
.,TRBV5-1,TRBJ1-6,.,TGCGCCAGCAGCTTGGGAGGGACCTATAATTCACCCCTCCACTTT,CASSLGGTYNSPLHF
.,TRBV5-6,TRBJ2-7,.,TGTGCCAGCAGCTCGGGCCTGGACGAGCAGTACTTC,CASSSGLDEQYF
.,TRBV6-5,TRBJ1-4,.,TGTGCCAGCAGTTACTCCGGGTCACGGAGTGAAAAACTGTTTTTT,CASSYSGSRSEKLFF
.,TRBV7-2,TRBJ1-6,.,TGTGCCAGCAGCCGAGGGGGAAGCTCCTATAATTCACCCCTCCACTTT,CASSRGGSSYNSPLHF
.,TRBV5-1,TRBJ2-4,.,TGCGCCAGCAGCGGGGGGCAGGCCCTGGCCAAAAACATTCAGTACTTC,CASSGGQALAKNIQYF
.,TRBV5-1,TRBJ1-5,.,TGCGCCAGCAGCTTGGGGCCGGCGGGGAGCGGGAATCAGCCCCAGCATTTT,CASSLGPAGSGNQPQHF
once,TRBV2,TRBJ2-2,.,TGTGCCAGCAGTGTGAGCGGGTGGAACACCGGGGAGCTGTTTTTT,CASSVSGWNTGELFF
.,TRBV6-1,TRBJ1-1,.,TGTGCCAGCAGTGGAGTAAGGGGCACTGAAGCTTTCTTT,CASSGVRGTEAFF
.,TRBV30,TRBJ1-6,.,TGTGCCTGGAGAGGGCAGGGAAATTCACCCCTCCACTTT,CAWRGQGNSPLHF
.,TRBV20-1,TRBJ2-5,.,TGCAGTGCTAGGGGGGAGACCCAGTACTTC,CSARGETQYF
.,TRBV10-3,TRBJ1-2,.,TGTGCCACCCTTAATACAGGGCTCGGCTATGGCTACACCTTC,CATLNTGLGYGYTF
.,TRBV7-2,TRBJ1-2,.,TGTGCCAGCAGCGCTCAGGGGAACAACTATGGCTACACCTTC,CASSAQGNNYGYTF
.,TRBV9,TRBJ2-2,.,TGTGCCAGCAGCGTACGACGGAACACCGGGGAGCTGTTTTTT,CASSVRRNTGELFF
.,TRBV5-6,TRBJ2-7,.,TGTGCCAGCAGCTCCGGGACACCTAATACCTACGAGCAGTACTTC,CASSSGTPNTYEQYF
.,TRBV6-5,TRBJ2-2,TRBD1,TGTGCCAGCAGAGACAGGGGGTCCGGGGAGCTGTTTTTT,CASRDRGSGELFF
.,TRBV7-9,TRBJ1-1,.,TGTGCCAGCAGCCACTACAGGGACCCCACTGAAGCTTTCTTT,CASSHYRDPTEAFF
once,TRBV7-7,TRBJ2-5,TRBD2,TGTGCTAGCAGCTCTCCTAGCGGGGGGGCCGGCGAGACCCAGTACTTC,CASSSPSGGAGETQYF
.,TRBV2,TRBJ1-1,TRBD1,TGTGCCAGCAGGGACAGGGGGAAGAACACTGAAGCTTTCTTT,CASRDRGKNTEAFF
.,TRBV27,TRBJ2-6,.,TGTGCCAGCAGTTTATCGCCCCCGGGAGCCTCAGGAGGGGCCAACGTCCTGACTTTC,CASSLSPPGASGGANVLTF
few,TRBV10-1,TRBJ1-2,.,TGCGCCAGCAGTAGGCCAGGGGAAGGTGGCTACACCTTC,CASSRPGEGGYTF
.,TRBV4-3,TRBJ2-3,TRBD1,TGCGCCAGCAGCCAAGATGCGACAGGGCGAAGGGATACGCAGTATTTT,CASSQDATGRRDTQYF
.,TRBV7-9,TRBJ2-7,TRBD1,TGTGCCAGCAGCAGGGACAGGGGCGGCGAGCAGTACTTC,CASSRDRGGEQYF